This TCR beta chain came from a study of STAT5B mutations in CD4+ large granular lymphocyte leukemia (dated 2022 in TCRdb). Context from the whole study: Among the healthy controls, the CDR3 'QG' motif was associated with a particular HLA allele. TCRbeta repertoires of CD4+ T-cell large granular lymphocyte leukemia patients were compared with those of healthy blood donors. Flow cytometry on FACSCanto II or FACSVerse showed that the purified fractions were more than 95% pure among lymphocytes. Summary of the overall study and its limitations: Each patient's main leukemic clonotypes were private, but approximately 23% of these clonotypes showed up at low frequency in the non-leukemic repertoires of other patients. Compared with healthy CD4+ repertoires, CD4-sorted patient repertoires appeared more clonal, and this difference remained even after the putative leukemic clones were removed. Data were not HLA-matched; higher clonality in CD4+ versus CD8+ T-LGLL could reflect the relatively small sample size. TRBV06-family usage was enriched among the top patient clones (8/27) compared with healthy controls (2/35).

V is clipped by 4 bases and J by 0 bases, and the sequence between their germline boundaries is 9 bases long. The CDR3 contains 14 residues, cysteine and phenylalanine counted. CDR3 DNA only is kept here, 42 bases in frame from base 1. For CDR1 and CDR2, the germline V gene lists SNHLY and FYNNEI. Turning to this clone: Its cognate antigen has yet to be identified. No per-base quality is available; no much larger clone lies one base away.

The immunoSEQ assay at survey resolution was applied to genomic DNA for sequencing of TCRbeta rearrangements. Processing in the source paper ran as follows. In the TCR sequencing data, the lowest productive clonotype frequency that could be detected was 2.59 x 10-5. Only productive TCRbeta rearrangements, defined as complete and in-frame sequences, were included in the analyses. The clonality of each sample was calculated as Simpson clonality in the immunoSEQ Analyzer version 3.0. Based on frequency, clones were grouped as very rare, small, medium, large (1-20%) or hyperexpanded (>20%). Generation probabilities were estimated with OLGA 1.2.3, V-gene circos plots were generated with VDJtools, specificities were searched for in VDJdb, and CDR3 motifs were identified with GLIPH. Sourced from immuneACCESS, this table was stored by TCRdb with only in-frame sequences that have V and J called. A share of the clones is absent; for the studies checked, an unresolved V gene accounts for under half, and the remainder has no known explanation. The DNA gave D and trimming, while V, J and clone size come from that table. This sample has approximately 21,000 clones in its table, and approximately 80% of those were observed once. The ten largest clonotypes hold around 0.4% of the sample.

The healthy control group was made up of roughly 34 blood donors, and the Finnish Red Cross blood service supplied their buffy coats. All TCR-sequenced material derived from peripheral blood: patient blood samples and healthy donor buffy coats. Ficoll-Hypaque gradient centrifugation was used to isolate peripheral blood mononuclear cells. CD4+ cells were magnetically purified from the buffy coats of healthy controls. Genomic DNA was extracted with the Gentra Puregene Cell and Tissue kit and quantified on a Qubit 2.0 fluorometer. The rearranged segments are TRBV2 and TRBJ1-2, with no reliable assignment of the D segment. The clonotype comes from a human donor in good health. The sample comprised CD4+ T cells from blood buffy coats. The sequenced DNA: TGTGCCAGCAGTGCGGCAGGAGCTAACTATGGCTACACCTTC. It codes for CASSAAGANYGYTF.